The present entry profiles one T cell receptor beta chain with its context. This sample was taken from a study of blood T cell repertoires in COVID-19. Study background: The United States, Italy and Spain were the sources of the acute and convalescent COVID-19 samples. The analysed material was cDNA or gDNA that came from T cells, B-cell-depleted T cells, or PBMCs.

Between the trimmed V and J ends, which lost 0 bases and 4 bases, there was a span of 13 bases. In germline, CDR1 is LGHDT, CDR2 YNNKEL (reference sequence). The CDR3 has 16 residues. Original analysis: Estimates of nucleated cell counts were drawn from the amplification of reference gene primers. Sequencing used immunoSEQ multiplex PCR; TCRdb keeps in-frame clones, though not all of them. D and trimming were read from the DNA, whereas the V and J calls and clone size are those reported in that table. Of roughly 69,000 clones in the sample, roughly four fifths were seen once. The source of this sequence is a human donor in a cohort sampled during active COVID-19. What was sequenced was peripheral blood. V usage is TRBV3-1 (or the pseudogene TRBV3-2) and J usage is TRBJ1-5; TRBD1 is a possible D gene (5 bases). CDR3 nucleotides: TGTGCCAGCAGCCAAGATCGGGAGGGGCCGAATCAGCCCCAGCATTTT. Its protein product is CASSQDREGPNQPQHF.